Listed here are 11 T cell receptor beta chains from one sample, sequenced in a study of T-cell reconstitution after alpha-beta-depleted transplantation in children (dated by TCRdb to 2016 to 2018). Library prep was done by PCR. The data were produced on an Illumina HiSeq 2500. TCR library preparation used molecular barcoding, with unique molecular identifiers applied to normalize quantification of the TCRbeta repertoire. The public reads were reprocessed in TCRdb via fastp at Q25 and MiXCR, keeping in-frame beta chains. All rows with the same CDR3 protein become a single entry with the most common DNA and genes. Across this sample there are hundreds of thousands of distinct CDR3 sequences, with roughly 17% seen only once. The top ten constitute approximately 1.1% of the sample. Material: PBMCs from the stem cell graft donor, obtained from the stem cell graft. These receptors were collected from a human donor who donated a stem cell graft to a child with acute myeloid leukemia.

The V and J genes are TRBV11-3 and TRBJ1-1, with a tentative D call TRBD1 (5 bases). CDR3 length: 13 residues. V lost 4 bases, J lost 6 bases, and 12 bases lay in between. Germline V CDR1 and CDR2: SGHNT, YENEEA. The CDR3 here is CASSSPRVAEAFF. The CDR3 nucleotides are TGTGCCAGCAGCTCCCCCAGGGTGGCTGAAGCTTTCTTT. The full variable domain, rest sourced from reference TRBV11-3 and TRBJ1-1, is EAGVVQSPRYKIIEKKQPVAFWCNPISGHNTLYWYLQNLGQGPELLIRYENEEAVDDSQLPKDRFSAERLKGVDSTLKIQPAELGDSAVYLCASSSPRVAEAFFGQGTRLTVV.

This clonotype has ten or more counts. The J gene is TRBJ2-3, the V gene TRBV20-1, with D unclear. This CDR3 has 12 residues. V was pared by 5 bases and J by 0 bases, with 6 bases between. Germline CDR1 DFQATT, CDR2 SNEGSKA (reference sequence). CDR3 sequence (DNA): TGCAGTGCTCGTAGGAGCACAGATACGCAGTATTTT. Its translation is CSARRSTDTQYF.

This chain's CDR3 is CASSALHRTGEQYF. CDR3 sequence (DNA): TGTGCCAGCAGTGCCTTACACAGAACGGGGGAGCAGTACTTC. The chain joins TRBV25-1 to TRBJ2-7; maybe TRBD2 (5 bases). Germline lookup yields CDR1 MGHDK and CDR2 SYGVNS. This CDR3 is 14 amino acids long. V lost 4 bases to trimming and J lost 7 bases, with 17 bases between them.

The J gene is TRBJ2-2, the V gene TRBV6-2 or TRBV6-3; no clear D. CDR3 length: 15 amino acids. The V gene's germline CDR1 is MNHEY and CDR2 SVGEGT. Deletions cut 4 bases from V and 0 bases from J, with 9 bases between. The CDR3 DNA reads as TGTGCCAGCAGTTCCCGGACCACGAACACCGGGGAGCTGTTTTTT. As protein: CASSSRTTNTGELFF.

In this sample, this clonotype turned up once. This sequence joins TRBV28 and TRBJ2-7, with D possibly TRBD1 on 6 matching bases. The CDR3 totals 14 residues. In germline, CDR1 is MDHEN, CDR2 SYDVKM. CDR3 region: CASGFRTDSYEQYV. CDR3 DNA sequence: TGTGCCAGCGGTTTCAGGACAGACTCCTACGAGCAGTACGTC.

The sample holds many counts of this clonotype. This chain uses TRBV20-1 with TRBJ1-2; no definite D call. From germline, CDR1 is DFQATT and CDR2 SNEGSKA (reference sequence). V was cut by 4 bases and J by 1 base, with 4 bases left in between. CDR3 length equals 11 residues. CDR3 coding DNA: TGCAGTGCTACTATTAACTATGGCTACACCTTC. This encodes CSATINYGYTF.

On this clonotype: It may be a read error: a sequence one base away is much more abundant. The chain is built from TRBV10-3 and TRBJ1-5, with no clear D. Germline CDR1 reads ENHRY; CDR2 reads SYGVKD. The CDR3 consists of 14 residues. The V end lost 6 bases, the J end lost 7 bases, and 16 bases lay between the germline ends. The CDR3 DNA follows: TGTGCCATCAGCCACGGAGGTTGGGCGCAGCCCCAGCATTTT. Translation: CAISHGGWAQPQHF.

V and J are TRBV24-1 and TRBJ2-5; D unresolved. Trimming took off 9 bases at V and 3 bases at J, with 19 bases between the two ends. The CDR3 has 15 residues. Germline assignment: CDR1 KGHDR and CDR2 SFDVKD. The CDR3 nucleotides are TGTGCCACCGGTCCCGGGCAGCCCTTTGAAGAGACCCAGTACTTC. Amino acid sequence: CATGPGQPFEETQYF.

The genes are TRBV12-3 or TRBV12-4 and TRBJ1-3, with 7 positions matching TRBD1. This CDR3 has 15 residues. V lost 6 bases, J lost 7 bases, and 12 bases stayed unmatched. The CDR3 region is CASSPSDRVLNTIYF. The CDR3, as DNA: TGTGCCAGCAGCCCCTCAGACAGGGTTCTGAACACCATATATTTT.

This clonotype was detected ten times or more. The V and J genes are TRBV10-2 and TRBJ2-7; D could derive from TRBD1 or TRBD2 (5 bases each). The V gene lost 0 bases and the J gene lost 2 bases, with 17 bases spanning the gap. The CDR3 has 17 residues. CDR1 and CDR2 (germline): WSHSY, SAAADI. DNA for the CDR3: TGCGCCAGCAGTGAGTCGCGGATGGGGGAAGGGGCCTACGAGCAGTACTTC. It codes for CASSESRMGEGAYEQYF.

This clonotype was recorded many times. The V and J genes are TRBV5-5 and TRBJ1-1; D might be TRBD1 (5 bases). Trimming cost V 4 bases and J 3 bases, with 13 bases left between them. CDR1 and CDR2 from the germline V gene are SGHKS and YYEKEE (reference sequence). CDR3 length: 14 residues. CDR3 DNA: TGTGCCAGCAGCCCCGGGAGGGGTGACACTGAAGCTTTCTTT. Translation: CASSPGRGDTEAFF.